This passage covers 8 T cell receptor beta chains from one sample sequenced in a study of cytomegalovirus exposure and HLA in healthy donors. PCR was performed using 60 Vbeta and 13 Jbeta primers. Clones were read by immunoSEQ multiplex PCR, and TCRdb kept only the in-frame ones, dropping some. This sample has fewer than 200,000 clones, with 80% to 90% found just once. The specimen sequenced was PBMCs. The receptors were gathered from a man younger than 35 in good health and CMV-seropositive.

This rearrangement joins TRBV5-6 to TRBJ1-5; a possible D gene is TRBD1 (6 bases). V lost 0 bases and J lost 4, with 8 bases in between. The CDR3 is 14 residues long. Looked up from germline, CDR1 is SGHDT and CDR2 is YYEEEE. In nucleotides, the CDR3 is TGTGCCAGCAGCTTGGCGGACAGTAATCAGCCCCAGCATTTT. Translated, it gives CASSLADSNQPQHF.

Comment on this clone: Germline and junction disagree at one end, which may indicate a read error. This chain links TRBV7-7 with TRBJ2-7; a possible D gene is TRBD1 (6 bases). CDR1 is SSHAT, CDR2 FNYEAQ, per germline (reference sequence). This CDR3 has 16 amino acids. As DNA, the CDR3 is TGTGCTAGCAGCTTACCGAACAGGGCCCTCTCCTACGAGCAGTACTTC. Encoded protein: CASSLPNRALSYEQYF.

The CDR3 loop reads CASSTQGKYEQYF. In DNA, the CDR3 is TGTGCCAGCAGCACACAGGGGAAATACGAGCAGTACTTC. V is TRBV6-1 and J is TRBJ2-5; 7 positions agree with TRBD1. The last part of the DNA fits TRBJ2-7 better; the J call may be wrong. This CDR3 has 13 residues. CDR1 and CDR2 (germline): MNHNS, SASEGT.

The chain couples TRBV19 to TRBJ2-4; 10 nucleotides line up with TRBD1. Germline assignment: CDR1 LNHDA and CDR2 SQIVND (reference sequence). This CDR3 is built from 15 residues. The V segment lost 5 bases and the J segment 7 bases; nucleotides outside the gene matches: 8. The CDR3, as DNA: TGTGCCAGTAGTCGGGGACAGGGGTTGAGTAACATTCAGTACTTC. The encoded protein is CASSRGQGLSNIQYF.

The rearrangement joins TRBV30 to TRBJ2-1, with 15 bases fitting TRBD2. The J segment lost 8 bases and the V segment lost 7 bases, leaving 6 bases of the junction unmatched. The CDR3 is made up of 14 amino acids. CDR1 is GTSNPN, CDR2 SVGIG, per germline (reference sequence). This CDR3 is CASGLAGGLYEQFF. CDR3 bases: TGTGCCTCCGGACTAGCGGGGGGGCTCTATGAGCAGTTCTTC. Combining the CDR3 with reference TRBV30 and TRBJ2-1 gives the whole variable domain SQTIHQWPATLVQPVGSPLSLECTVEGTSNPNLYWYRQAAGRGLQLLFYSVGIGQISSEVPQNLSASRPQDRQFILSSKKLLLSDSGFYLCASGLAGGLYEQFFGPGTRLTVL.

CDR3 sequence reads: CASSRLAGGQDTQYF. Here the CDR3 DNA reads TGTGCCAGCAGCCGACTAGCGGGGGGTCAAGATACGCAGTATTTT. The V and J genes are TRBV7-3 and TRBJ2-3; the match to TRBD2 covers 13 bases. The CDR3 contains 15 residues. J gave up 5 bases and V 5 bases, and 4 bases lay outside the gene matches. CDR1 and CDR2 from the germline V gene are SGHTA and FQGTGA.

This chain connects TRBV13 to TRBJ2-7; 9 bases fit TRBD2. CDR1 and CDR2 (germline): PRHDT, FYEKMQ (reference sequence). This CDR3 is 19 amino acids long. J gave up 0 bases and V 5 bases, and 17 bases lay outside the gene matches. As DNA, the CDR3 is TGTGCCAGCAGCCTCTCGTTAGGTAGCGGGGGCCGGAGCTCCTACGAGCAGTACTTC. Amino acid sequence: CASSLSLGSGGRSSYEQYF.

V gene TRBV11-3 combines with J gene TRBJ2-1, with D possibly matching TRBD1 (6 bases). Germline V lookup: CDR1 SGHNT, CDR2 YENEEA. The CDR3 has 13 residues. V lost 1 base and J 12 bases, leaving 13 bases between the germline ends. CDR3 protein: CASSLGAGGRQFF. The CDR3 bases are TGTGCCAGCAGCTTAGGTGCTGGGGGCCGGCAGTTCTTC.